Below, one T cell receptor (beta chain) is given with its context. Generated by immunoSEQ multiplex PCR, the TCRdb table keeps only in-frame clones and is missing some. The sample lists approximately 160,000 clones, approximately 87% occurring once. Trimming removed 8 bases from V and 3 bases from J, with 14 bases in between. Germline V gene data show CDR1 as SNHLY and CDR2 as FYNNEI. This CDR3 comprises 14 residues. The data are from a study of blood T cell repertoires in COVID-19. The sample consisted of peripheral blood. This receptor was obtained from a woman between 65 and 79 years old with acute or convalescent COVID-19. V usage is TRBV2 and J usage is TRBJ1-3; possible D gene TRBD1, 5 bases. The CDR3 here is CASGPGGVGNTIYF. The CDR3 DNA follows: TGTGCCAGCGGCCCTGGGGGGGTTGGAAACACCATATATTTT.